What follows are 5 T cell receptor beta chains derived from one specimen sequenced in a study of human T cells and chemical hapten exposure. Time point described: pre-sensitization, week 0. Specified treatment: therapeutic diphenylcyclopropenone sensitization with weekly scalp DPC. Using its own MiXCR run on the RACE reads, TCRdb lists one record per CDR3 protein. Altogether over 300,000 distinct CDR3 sequences are present, more than 4.5% being singletons, with the ten largest covering 2% to 3%. The sequences come from whole blood, collected in connection with sensitization to the hapten diphenylcyclopropenone (DPC). Source of these receptors: a woman aged 45-59 years with alopecia areata. Some clones in this sample may be carry-over from other donors' samples.

The sample holds a few counts of this clonotype. This chain joins TRBV5-5 and TRBJ2-7; unclear D gene. The CDR3 extends over 12 amino acids. The germline gives CDR1 SGHKS, CDR2 YYEKEE (reference sequence). The V end lost 4 bases, the J end lost 5 bases, and 10 bases lay between the germline ends. CDR3 bases: TGTGCCAGCAGCCCCGCCGAGAACGAGCAGTACTTC. Translated: CASSPAENEQYF.

This clonotype has at least ten counts. The chain joins TRBV12-5 to TRBJ1-5, with 9 bases identical to TRBD1. Germline loops: CDR1 LGHNT, CDR2 FRNRAP. J gave up 4 bases and V 9 bases, and 1 base lay outside the gene matches. CDR3 length: 12 residues. The CDR3 loop is CARDRGNQPQHF. The CDR3 DNA is TGTGCTAGGGACAGGGGAAATCAGCCCCAGCATTTT. The full variable domain, in which reference TRBV12-5 and TRBJ1-5 provide the parts outside the CDR3, is DARVTQTPRHKVTEMGQEVTMRCQPILGHNTVFWYRQTMMQGLELLAYFRNRAPLDDSGMPKDRFSAEMPDATLATLKIQPSEPRDSAVYFCARDRGNQPQHFGDGTRLSIL.

The chain combines TRBV20-1 with TRBJ2-5; D not certain. Trimming removed 0 bases from V and 1 base from J, with 9 bases in between. CDR1 is DFQATT, CDR2 SNEGSKA, per germline (reference sequence). This CDR3 region has 14 residues. In DNA, the CDR3 is TGCAGTGCTAGAGATGCGACGGCCCAAGAGACCCAGTACTTC. Residues: CSARDATAQETQYF.

The rearrangement uses TRBV28 and TRBJ2-7; D perhaps matches TRBD2 (5 bases). Per germline, CDR1 MDHEN and CDR2 SYDVKM. The CDR3 runs 12 residues. The ends were cut back, 4 bases at V and 6 bases at J, with 10 bases in the middle. Here the CDR3 reads CASSSLSGEQYF. CDR3 coding DNA: TGTGCCAGCAGTTCCTTAAGCGGCGAGCAGTACTTC.

The V call is TRBV29-1, the J call TRBJ1-1; D uncertain. CDR3 length: 14 amino acids. With 4 bases removed from V and 1 base from J, the gap between germline ends came to 13 bases. Germline V gene lookup returns CDR1 SQVTM and CDR2 ANQGSEA. The CDR3 protein is CSVAEGSKNTEAFF. CDR3 nucleotides: TGCAGCGTTGCGGAGGGTAGCAAGAACACTGAAGCTTTCTTT.